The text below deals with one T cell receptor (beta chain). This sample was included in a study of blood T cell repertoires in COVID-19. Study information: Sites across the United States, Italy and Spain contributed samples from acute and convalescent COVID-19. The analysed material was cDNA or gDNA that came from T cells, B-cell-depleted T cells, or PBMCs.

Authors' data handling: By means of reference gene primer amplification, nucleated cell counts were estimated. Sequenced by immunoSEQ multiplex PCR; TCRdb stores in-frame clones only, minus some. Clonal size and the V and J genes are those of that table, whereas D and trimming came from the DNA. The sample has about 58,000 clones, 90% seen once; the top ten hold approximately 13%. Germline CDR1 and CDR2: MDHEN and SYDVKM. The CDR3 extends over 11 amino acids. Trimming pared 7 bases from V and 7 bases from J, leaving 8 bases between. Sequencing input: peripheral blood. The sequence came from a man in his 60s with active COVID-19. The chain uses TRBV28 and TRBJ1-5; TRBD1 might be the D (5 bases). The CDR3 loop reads CASNGGQPQHF. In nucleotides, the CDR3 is TGTGCCAGCAACGGGGGGCAGCCCCAGCATTTT.